What follows are 10 T cell receptor beta chains derived from one specimen sequenced in a study of cytomegalovirus exposure and HLA in healthy donors. 60 Vbeta and 13 Jbeta primers were used in PCR. Method: immunoSEQ multiplex PCR; TCRdb's copy keeps in-frame clones and lacks some. The sample holds about 180,000 clones, more than 75% seen once. Sequenced material: PBMCs. These receptors were taken from a man aged 35 to 55 in good health and CMV-seronegative.

This clone was recorded once. The gene calls are TRBV6-6 and TRBJ1-4; no firm D call. Germline CDR1 MNHNY, CDR2 SVGAGI (reference sequence). The CDR3 totals 16 residues. V dropped 0 bases and J dropped 5 bases, with 13 bases sitting between them. CDR3 residues: CASSYSAGSRNEKLFF. The DNA of the CDR3 is TGTGCCAGCAGTTACTCTGCGGGTAGTAGAAATGAAAAACTGTTTTTT.

V usage is TRBV2 and J usage is TRBJ2-7; 11 nucleotides match TRBD2. The CDR3 spans 16 residues. Germline loops: CDR1 SNHLY, CDR2 FYNNEI. V lost 7 bases and J lost 3; bases outside the gene matches: 11. The CDR3 coding sequence is TGTGCCAGCACGACCCATTTACTAGCGGGGGACTACGAGCAGTACTTC. Its translation is CASTTHLLAGDYEQYF.

The chain employs TRBV28 and TRBJ2-1; TRBD1 might be the D (6 bases). The germline V gene encodes CDR1 MDHEN and CDR2 SYDVKM. The ends were cut back, 5 bases at V and 0 bases at J, with 17 bases in the middle. The CDR3 runs to 17 residues. This chain's CDR3 is CASSVQGRMSSYNEQFF. CDR3 sequence (DNA): TGTGCCAGCAGTGTACAGGGACGCATGAGCTCCTACAATGAGCAGTTCTTC.

The chain combines TRBV19 with TRBJ1-5; 11 nucleotides match TRBD1. The ends lost 6 bases at V and 8 bases at J; junction bases unmatched: 9. CDR1 and CDR2 (germline): LNHDA, SQIVND (reference sequence). The CDR3 has 15 residues. CDR3 in amino acids: CASSPDRGPQKPQHF. Here the CDR3 DNA reads TGTGCCAGTAGCCCGGACAGGGGGCCCCAAAAGCCCCAGCATTTT. The variable domain in full, completed from reference TRBV19 and TRBJ1-5, reads DGGITQSPKYLFRKEGQNVTLSCEQNLNHDAMYWYRQDPGQGLRLIYYSQIVNDFQKGDIAEGYSVSREKKESFPLTVTSAQKNPTAFYLCASSPDRGPQKPQHFGDGTRLSIL.

The V gene is TRBV14, the J gene TRBJ1-1; D might be TRBD1 (5 bases). The germline V gene has CDR1 SGHDN and CDR2 FVKESK. Trimming shortened V by 0 bases and J by 0 bases, and 11 bases separated the two germline ends. This CDR3 contains 16 residues. CDR3 amino acids: CASSQDVGRLNTEAFF. The CDR3 DNA follows: TGTGCCAGCAGCCAAGATGTGGGGCGGTTGAACACTGAAGCTTTCTTT.

The J gene is TRBJ2-7, the V gene TRBV4-2, with TRBD1 matching over 7 bases. The CDR3 spans 16 residues. The ends lost 6 bases at V and 1 base at J; junction bases unmatched: 12. Germline lookup yields CDR1 LGHNA and CDR2 YNFKEQ. CDR3 sequence reads: CASSPFTGTESYEQYF. CDR3 DNA sequence: TGTGCCAGCAGTCCCTTTACCGGGACAGAGTCCTACGAGCAGTACTTC.

V gene TRBV7-9 combines with J gene TRBJ2-3, with D tentatively TRBD2 (7 bases). Trimming took off 6 bases at V and 4 bases at J, with 11 bases between the two ends. The germline V gene has CDR1 SEHNR and CDR2 FQNEAQ (reference sequence). The CDR3 sequence is 13 residues long. The CDR3 nucleotides are TGTGCCAGCAGTCGAGGGGGGGCAGATACGCAGTATTTT. Protein: CASSRGGADTQYF. Drawing the rest from reference TRBV7-9 and TRBJ2-3, the complete variable domain is DTGVSQNPRHKITKRGQNVTFRCDPISEHNRLYWYRQTLGQGPEFLTYFQNEAQLEKSRLLSDRFSAERPKGSFSTLEIQRTEQGDSAMYLCASSRGGADTQYFGPGTRLTVL.

The CDR3 sequence is CASSPPGQSSGNTIYF. CDR3 DNA: TGTGCCAGCTCACCCCCGGGACAGAGCTCTGGAAACACCATATATTTT. This chain joins TRBV18 and TRBJ1-3, with 7 bases identical to TRBD1. From germline, CDR1 is KGHSH and CDR2 LQKENI. J was trimmed by 0 bases and V by 3 bases; bases with no gene match: 5. This CDR3 contains 16 residues.

The J gene is TRBJ1-1, the V gene TRBV2; D is possibly TRBD1 (5 bases). Germline CDR1 is SNHLY and CDR2 is FYNNEI. The CDR3 length is 15 residues. Trimming pared 4 bases from V and 4 bases from J, leaving 16 bases between. The CDR3 DNA sequence: TGTGCCAGCAGTGTCGGGCAGGGCAGTTCCACTGAAGCTTTCTTT. It is translated as CASSVGQGSSTEAFF.

The gene calls are TRBV4-3 and TRBJ2-1; 10 bases are shared with TRBD1. CDR1 is LGHNA and CDR2 is YSLEER in the germline V gene. V dropped 0 bases and J dropped 7; count of bases not matched to a gene: 9. The CDR3 spans 17 residues. The CDR3 DNA is TGCGCCAGCAGCCAAGAACTCGTCCGGACAGGGGGAAATGAGCAGTTCTTC. It translates to CASSQELVRTGGNEQFF.